Listed below are T cell receptor beta chains from one sample, sequenced in a study of Graves' ophthalmopathy and Graves' hyperthyroidism. TCRdb analysed the multiplex PCR reads with MiXCR anew, one entry per CDR3 protein. The table lists 500,000 to 700,000 distinct CDR3 sequences, about 40% of them singletons. Sequenced input: peripheral blood or thyroid tissue (not recorded which). The receptor source for this set is an adult man with Graves' hyperthyroidism. Each CDR3 is given with its conserved first and last residue. The D gene is left open where the match is weak. Where a row states a size, it is once, few, many or the class of an expanded clone; other rows omit it.

J | V | D | size | CDR3 | DNA
TRBJ2-3 | TRBV15 | - | - | CATSRERDTQYF | TGTGCCACCAGCAGAGAAAGGGATACGCAGTATTTT
TRBJ2-7 | TRBV10-3 | - | - | CAVAGAPYEQYF | TGTGCCGTCGCGGGGGCCCCATACGAGCAGTACTTC
TRBJ1-6 | TRBV5-5 | - | - | CASSPPGVGSPLHF | TGTGCCAGCAGCCCACCGGGGGTTGGATCACCCCTCCACTTT
TRBJ2-1 | TRBV2 | TRBD2 | - | CASRGLAVRYNEQFF | TGTGCCAGCAGAGGACTAGCTGTTAGGTACAATGAGCAGTTCTTC
TRBJ2-7 | TRBV29-1 | - | many | CSAGSGQGSEQYF | TGCAGCGCCGGCTCAGGGCAGGGCAGCGAGCAGTACTTC
TRBJ1-5 | TRBV19 | TRBD1 | many | CASSTGQGSNQPQHF | TGTGCCAGTAGTACCGGACAGGGAAGCAATCAGCCCCAGCATTTT
TRBJ1-5 | TRBV30 | - | few | CAWSVRTGYNQPQHF | TGTGCCTGGAGTGTGAGAACAGGCTACAATCAGCCCCAGCATTTT
TRBJ2-1 | TRBV29-1 | TRBD2 | - | CSVEFGTRYNEQFF | TGCAGCGTTGAATTCGGGACTAGATACAATGAGCAGTTCTTC
TRBJ2-7 | TRBV19 | - | many | CASRGRNEQYF | TGTGCCAGTAGGGGTCGGAACGAGCAGTACTTC
TRBJ1-3 | TRBV28 | TRBD1 | - | CASSLGTGPTGNTIYF | TGTGCCAGCAGTCTCGGGACAGGGCCCACTGGAAACACCATATATTTT
TRBJ1-2 | TRBV5-1 | TRBD1 | - | CASSWGGQSYGYTF | TGCGCCAGCAGCTGGGGGGGACAGAGCTATGGCTACACCTTC
TRBJ1-6 | TRBV19 | - | once | CASSSSGAGVSPLHF | TGTGCCAGTAGTAGTTCCGGGGCAGGGGTTTCACCCCTCCACTTT
TRBJ1-2 | TRBV10-3 | - | - | CAISEGRQPNYGYTF | TGTGCCATCAGTGAGGGCCGACAGCCTAACTATGGCTACACCTTC
TRBJ1-1 | TRBV12-3/TRBV12-4 | TRBD1 | many | CASSQTGGFGNTEAFF | TGTGCCAGCAGCCAAACAGGGGGCTTCGGGAACACTGAAGCTTTCTTT
TRBJ1-5 | TRBV2 | - | few | CASSLLGADQPQHF | TGTGCCAGCAGTTTATTGGGGGCCGATCAGCCCCAGCATTTT
TRBJ2-1 | TRBV15 | - | - | CATSEKTPISYNEQFF | TGTGCCACCAGTGAAAAGACACCAATATCCTACAATGAGCAGTTCTTC
TRBJ2-3 | TRBV24-1 | - | - | CATSDFGLTSTDTQYF | TGTGCCACCAGTGATTTTGGACTCACTAGCACAGATACGCAGTATTTT
TRBJ2-1 | TRBV6-5 | - | - | CASSLSGSHYEQFF | TGTGCCAGCAGTTTATCAGGAAGTCACTACGAGCAGTTCTTC
TRBJ1-6 | TRBV11-2 | - | many | CASSLKQGYSPLHF | TGTGCCAGCAGCTTGAAGCAGGGTTATTCACCCCTCCACTTT
TRBJ2-7 | TRBV5-1 | - | many | CASSLVELRGRHEQYF | TGCGCCAGCAGCTTGGTTGAGCTCCGGGGACGACACGAGCAGTACTTC
TRBJ2-3 | TRBV10-3 | - | few | CATVGVDSTDTQYF | TGTGCCACCGTGGGAGTCGACTCCACAGATACGCAGTATTTT
TRBJ1-2 | TRBV5-1 | TRBD1 | - | CASSLGDRDFYGYTF | TGTGCCAGCAGCTTAGGGGACAGGGACTTCTATGGCTACACCTTC
TRBJ1-2 | TRBV6-6 | TRBD1 | few | CASSYRPGTVYGYTF | TGTGCCAGCAGTTACAGACCCGGGACAGTCTATGGCTACACCTTC
TRBJ1-1 | TRBV18 | - | once | CASSPLAGVGTEAFF | TGTGCCAGCTCACCACTGGCAGGGGTTGGAACTGAAGCTTTCTTT
TRBJ2-7 | TRBV20-1 | - | few | CSARDGGTAASHEQYF | TGCAGTGCTAGAGATGGCGGGACAGCAGCAAGTCACGAGCAGTACTTC
TRBJ2-6 | TRBV5-1 | - | many | CASSGLAGDGANVLTF | TGCGCCAGCAGCGGGTTGGCAGGGGATGGGGCCAACGTCCTGACTTTC
TRBJ1-2 | TRBV5-5 | TRBD1 | few | CASSLGDRVVYGYTF | TGTGCCAGCAGCTTGGGGGACAGGGTAGTCTATGGCTACACCTTC
TRBJ1-4 | TRBV6-5 | - | few | CASSYTQGQLFF | TGTGCCAGCAGTTACACGCAGGGCCAACTGTTTTTT
TRBJ2-5 | TRBV7-9 | - | many | CASSLIRRETQYF | TGTGCCAGCAGCCTAATACGGAGGGAGACCCAGTACTTC
TRBJ1-4 | TRBV29-1 | - | many | CSVEEGGGEKLFF | TGCAGCGTTGAAGAGGGCGGGGGCGAAAAACTGTTTTTT
TRBJ2-1 | TRBV29-1 | - | few | CSVYNEQFF | TGCAGCGTGTACAATGAGCAGTTCTTC
TRBJ2-7 | TRBV29-1 | TRBD2 | many | CSAIAGVDEQYF | TGCAGCGCAATAGCGGGAGTGGACGAGCAGTACTTC
TRBJ2-7 | TRBV30 | - | - | CAWTETSYEQYF | TGTGCCTGGACCGAAACCTCCTACGAGCAGTACTTC
TRBJ1-1 | TRBV9 | - | few | CASSPRPRENTEAFF | TGTGCCAGCAGCCCACGTCCTAGGGAGAACACTGAAGCTTTCTTT
TRBJ2-3 | TRBV13 | - | once | CASSDVYQASGTQYF | TGTGCCAGCAGTGACGTCTATCAAGCCAGCGGTACGCAGTATTTT
TRBJ2-1 | TRBV6-5 | - | few | CASSDGMSYNEQFF | TGTGCCAGCAGTGATGGGATGTCCTACAATGAGCAGTTCTTC
TRBJ2-2 | TRBV20-1 | TRBD2 | - | CSAKRTGTSGNTGELFF | TGCAGTGCTAAAAGGACCGGGACTAGCGGCAACACCGGGGAGCTGTTTTTT
TRBJ2-7 | TRBV20-1 | TRBD1 | - | CSARDGTELYEQYF | TGCAGTGCTAGGGACGGGACAGAACTCTACGAGCAGTACTTC
TRBJ2-7 | TRBV10-3 | TRBD1 | few | CATLRTGGMYEQYF | TGTGCCACCCTACGGACAGGGGGAATGTACGAGCAGTACTTC
TRBJ1-1 | TRBV12-3/TRBV12-4 | - | many | CASSLLTRRMGTEAFF | TGTGCCAGCAGTCTACTTACCCGACGAATGGGCACTGAAGCTTTCTTT
TRBJ2-4 | TRBV24-1 | - | - | CATSDSGLDKNIQYF | TGTGCCACCAGTGATTCAGGGCTGGACAAAAACATTCAGTACTTC
TRBJ2-7 | TRBV7-9 | - | - | CASSVEDGSYEQYF | TGTGCCAGCAGCGTTGAAGATGGATCCTACGAGCAGTACTTC
TRBJ1-5 | TRBV6-6 | - | many | CASSPEGTYSNQPQHF | TGTGCCAGCAGTCCTGAGGGGACTTATAGCAATCAGCCCCAGCATTTT
TRBJ1-4 | TRBV7-9 | TRBD1 | once | CASSFSQQGTEKLFF | TGTGCCAGCAGCTTTTCCCAACAGGGGACTGAAAAACTGTTTTTT
TRBJ1-4 | TRBV20-1 | - | once | CSAEKLFF | TGCAGTGCCGAAAAACTGTTTTTT
TRBJ1-4 | TRBV25-1 | TRBD1 | - | CASSDSTGGFEKLFF | TGTGCCAGCAGTGATTCGACAGGGGGCTTTGAAAAACTGTTTTTT